The clone carrying this TCR beta chain has more than one count but fewer than ten. The target antigen is unknown. The source of the sample is a study of T-cell reconstitution after alpha-beta-depleted transplantation in children. Overall study findings and caveats: The study traced high day-60 TCRbeta diversity in some patients to surviving recipient T cells and thymic progenitors. By one year post-transplant, T-cell counts and diversity largely arose from T cells that were newly produced. Reportedly, only several hundred clones from non-depleted graft cells drove alpha-beta T-cell counts at about two months.

The authors prepared the TCRbeta library with unique molecular identifiers. TCRdb used MiXCR to reprocess the PCR reads, holding one entry per CDR3 protein. Found here are a few hundred thousand distinct CDR3 sequences, roughly two fifths of them singletons; the top ten hold about 30%. This CDR3 has 16 residues. Per the germline V gene, CDR1 is DFQATT and CDR2 is SNEGSKA (reference sequence). V lost 0 bases to trimming and J lost 3 bases; unmatched junction nucleotides: 7. This TCR was sampled from a girl aged 2 to 10 with aplastic anemia, due to receive a stem cell transplant. The chain has TRBV20-1 and TRBJ1-5, with 8 positions matching TRBD1. The specimen comprised PBMCs, sampled before TCRalphabeta/CD19-depleted stem cell transplant. The CDR3, as DNA: TGCAGTGCTAGAGACTCCGGGACAGGAGACAATCAGCCCCAGCATTTT. Protein: CSARDSGTGDNQPQHF.